These T cell receptor beta chains were read from a single sample in a study of STAT5B mutations in CD4+ large granular lymphocyte leukemia. This table comes from immunoSEQ multiplex PCR, and its TCRdb copy is limited to in-frame clones, with some not included. This table has fewer than 35,000 clones, around 74% appearing once. Sequenced sample: CD4+ T cells from blood buffy coats. The receptors derive from a human donor in good health. Both conserved end residues are part of each CDR3. D genes are given only for firm matches. Part of the rows lack a size; the others show once, few, many or a class for expanded clones.

v_call: TRBV5-6
d_call: -
clone_size: -
j_call: TRBJ1-2
cdr3_aa: CASSLSSSNYGYTF
cdr3_nt: TGTGCCAGCAGCTTGAGCAGTTCCAACTATGGCTACACCTTC

v_call: TRBV6-5
d_call: TRBD1
clone_size: -
j_call: TRBJ1-2
cdr3_aa: CASSYGTGGYGYTF
cdr3_nt: TGTGCCAGCAGTTACGGGACAGGGGGTTATGGCTACACCTTC

v_call: TRBV4-3
d_call: -
clone_size: -
j_call: TRBJ1-1
cdr3_aa: CASSLGPGLNTEAFF
cdr3_nt: TGCGCCAGCAGCCTCGGACCTGGGCTGAACACTGAAGCTTTCTTT

v_call: TRBV4-1
d_call: TRBD1
clone_size: -
j_call: TRBJ1-4
cdr3_aa: CASSQEDREDQKLFF
cdr3_nt: TGCGCCAGCAGCCAAGAGGACAGGGAAGATCAAAAACTGTTTTTT

v_call: TRBV11-3
d_call: TRBD2
clone_size: -
j_call: TRBJ2-3
cdr3_aa: CASSLGTSGGYTDTQYF
cdr3_nt: TGTGCCAGCAGCTTGGGGACTAGCGGGGGTTACACAGATACGCAGTATTTT

v_call: TRBV7-7
d_call: -
clone_size: -
j_call: TRBJ2-5
cdr3_aa: CASSQLGVQETQYF
cdr3_nt: TGTGCCAGCAGCCAACTTGGAGTCCAAGAGACCCAGTACTTC

v_call: TRBV19
d_call: TRBD2
clone_size: -
j_call: TRBJ2-3
cdr3_aa: CASSIPASGGRTDTQYF
cdr3_nt: TGTGCCAGTAGTATCCCCGCTAGCGGGGGCCGCACAGATACGCAGTATTTT

v_call: TRBV29-1
d_call: -
clone_size: -
j_call: TRBJ2-1
cdr3_aa: CSGAFNNEQFF
cdr3_nt: TGCAGCGGGGCTTTCAACAATGAGCAGTTCTTC

v_call: TRBV6-1
d_call: TRBD1
clone_size: -
j_call: TRBJ1-2
cdr3_aa: CASSVEQGAGGYTF
cdr3_nt: TGTGCCAGCAGTGTTGAGCAGGGGGCCGGTGGCTACACCTTC

v_call: TRBV11-1
d_call: TRBD2
clone_size: -
j_call: TRBJ2-1
cdr3_aa: CASSLLRSGRATEQFF
cdr3_nt: TGTGCCAGCAGCTTATTGCGGAGCGGGAGGGCCACTGAGCAGTTCTTC

v_call: TRBV14
d_call: TRBD1
clone_size: -
j_call: TRBJ1-1
cdr3_aa: CASSQQGAGTEAFF
cdr3_nt: TGTGCCAGCAGCCAACAGGGGGCAGGCACTGAAGCTTTCTTT

v_call: TRBV11-1
d_call: -
clone_size: few
j_call: TRBJ2-2
cdr3_aa: CASSLGTIGELFF
cdr3_nt: TGTGCCAGCAGCTTAGGGACAATCGGGGAGCTGTTTTTT